This T cell receptor (beta chain) was obtained from a study of radiation and T cells in renal cell carcinoma. Worth noting for this clone: Its antigen is still unknown.

Repertoires were generated with immunoSEQ multiplex PCR, while TCRdb's copy carries only in-frame clones and drops some. The table records tens of thousands of clones, over 70% of them present only once. The CDR3 length is 14 residues. Per germline, CDR1 SNHLY and CDR2 FYNNEI. V dropped 6 bases and J dropped 6 bases, with 17 bases sitting between them. Time point here: blood 4 weeks post-SBRT, at nephrectomy. Treatment meaning: 15 Gy SBRT to primary tumor, nephrectomy 4 weeks later. Nephrectomy followed 15 Gy stereotactic body radiation by 4 weeks. The tumor was a clear cell renal cell carcinoma. General study results and limits: In blood, top tumor clones expanded by 2 weeks, shrinking by 4. Pretreatment tumor biopsies were lacking, so baseline clonotypes are unknown.

The sequence came from a man in his 60s with renal cell carcinoma. The sample consisted of blood, taken from a patient whose treatment included radiotherapy and nephrectomy. The rearrangement uses TRBV2 and TRBJ1-2; D possibly corresponds to TRBD1 (5 bases). In DNA form, the CDR3 reads TGTGCCAGCAGACAAACGGGGGGGTCGGATGGCTACACCTTC. The encoded protein is CASRQTGGSDGYTF. The full variable domain, rest sourced from reference TRBV2 and TRBJ1-2, is EPEVTQTPSHQVTQMGQEVILRCVPISNHLYFYWYRQILGQKVEFLVSFYNNEISEKSEIFDDQFSVERPDGSNFTLKIRSTKLEDSAMYFCASRQTGGSDGYTFGSGTRLTVV.